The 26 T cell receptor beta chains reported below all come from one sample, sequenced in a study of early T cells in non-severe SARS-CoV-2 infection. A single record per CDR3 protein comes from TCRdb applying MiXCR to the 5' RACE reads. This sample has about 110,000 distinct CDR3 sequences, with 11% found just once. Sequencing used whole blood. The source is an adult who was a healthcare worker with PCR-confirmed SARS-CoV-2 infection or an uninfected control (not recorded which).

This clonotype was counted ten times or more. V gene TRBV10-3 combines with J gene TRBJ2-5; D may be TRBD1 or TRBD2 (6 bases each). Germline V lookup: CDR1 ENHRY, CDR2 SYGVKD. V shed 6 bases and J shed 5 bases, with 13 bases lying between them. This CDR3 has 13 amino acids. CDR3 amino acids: CAISDGGAETQYF. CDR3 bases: TGTGCCATCAGCGACGGGGGCGCGGAGACCCAGTACTTC.

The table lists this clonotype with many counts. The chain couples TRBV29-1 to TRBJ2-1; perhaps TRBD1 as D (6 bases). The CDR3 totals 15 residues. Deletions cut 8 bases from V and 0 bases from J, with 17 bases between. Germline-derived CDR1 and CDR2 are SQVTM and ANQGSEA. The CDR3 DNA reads TGCAGCACCAGACAGGCCTCGAGCTCCTACAATGAGCAGTTCTTC. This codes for CSTRQASSSYNEQFF.

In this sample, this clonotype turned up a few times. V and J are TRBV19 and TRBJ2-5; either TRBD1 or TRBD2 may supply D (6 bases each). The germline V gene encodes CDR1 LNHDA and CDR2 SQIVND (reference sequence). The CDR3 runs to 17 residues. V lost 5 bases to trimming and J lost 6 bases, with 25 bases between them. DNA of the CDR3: TGTGCCAGTAGTGCGGGGCCCCTACAGGGAGTGGTAAAGACCCAGTACTTC. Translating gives CASSAGPLQGVVKTQYF. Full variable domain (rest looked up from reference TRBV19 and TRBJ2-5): DGGITQSPKYLFRKEGQNVTLSCEQNLNHDAMYWYRQDPGQGLRLIYYSQIVNDFQKGDIAEGYSVSREKKESFPLTVTSAQKNPTAFYLCASSAGPLQGVVKTQYFGPGTRLLVL.

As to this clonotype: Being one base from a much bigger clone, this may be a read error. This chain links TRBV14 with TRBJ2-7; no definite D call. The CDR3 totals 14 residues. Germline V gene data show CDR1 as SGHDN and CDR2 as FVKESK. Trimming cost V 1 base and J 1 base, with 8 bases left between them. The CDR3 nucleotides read TGTGCCAGCAGCCAAGGAAGGGTTTCCTACGAGCAGTACTTC. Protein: CASSQGRVSYEQYF.

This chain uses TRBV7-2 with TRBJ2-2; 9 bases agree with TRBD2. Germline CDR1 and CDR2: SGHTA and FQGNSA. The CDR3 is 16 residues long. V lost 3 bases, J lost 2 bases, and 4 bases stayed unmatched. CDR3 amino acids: CASSLSSGANTGELFF. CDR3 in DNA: TGTGCCAGCAGCTTGTCTAGCGGGGCCAACACCGGGGAGCTGTTTTTT.

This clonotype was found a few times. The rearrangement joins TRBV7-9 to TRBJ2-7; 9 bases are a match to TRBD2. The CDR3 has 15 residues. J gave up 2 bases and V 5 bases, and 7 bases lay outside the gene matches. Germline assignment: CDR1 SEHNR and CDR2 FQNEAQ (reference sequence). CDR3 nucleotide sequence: TGTGCCAGCAGCCCGGCGCTAGCGGGACCCTACGAGCAGTACTTC. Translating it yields CASSPALAGPYEQYF.

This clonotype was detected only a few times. The CDR3 bases are TGTGCCAGCAGTTTAGACAGTAATCAGCCCCAGCATTTT. Translation gives CASSLDSNQPQHF. This sequence joins TRBV12-3 or TRBV12-4 and TRBJ1-5; no reliable D call. The V end was cut by 1 base, the J end by 4 bases, with 5 bases between. This CDR3 is built from 13 residues.

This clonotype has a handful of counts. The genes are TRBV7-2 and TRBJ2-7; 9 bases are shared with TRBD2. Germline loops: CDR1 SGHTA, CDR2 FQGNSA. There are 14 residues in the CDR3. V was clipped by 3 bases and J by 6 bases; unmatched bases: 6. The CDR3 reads CASSLVNSGSEQYF. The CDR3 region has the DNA TGTGCCAGCAGCTTGGTCAATAGCGGGAGCGAGCAGTACTTC.

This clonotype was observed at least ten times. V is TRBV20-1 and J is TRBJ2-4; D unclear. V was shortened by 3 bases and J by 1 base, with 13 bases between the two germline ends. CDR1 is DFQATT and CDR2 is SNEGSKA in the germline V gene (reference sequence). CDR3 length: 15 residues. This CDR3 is CSASPWDLAKNIQYF. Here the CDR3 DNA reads TGCAGTGCTAGTCCTTGGGATCTGGCCAAAAACATTCAGTACTTC.

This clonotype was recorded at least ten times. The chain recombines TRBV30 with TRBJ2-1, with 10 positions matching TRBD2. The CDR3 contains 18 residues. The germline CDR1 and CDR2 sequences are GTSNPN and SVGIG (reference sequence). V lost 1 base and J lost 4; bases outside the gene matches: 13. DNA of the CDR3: TGTGCCTGGAGTGGAGTTGCTAGCGGGGGCAACCTTTACAATGAGCAGTTCTTC. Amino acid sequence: CAWSGVASGGNLYNEQFF. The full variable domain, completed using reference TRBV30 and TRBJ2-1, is SQTIHQWPATLVQPVGSPLSLECTVEGTSNPNLYWYRQAAGRGLQLLFYSVGIGQISSEVPQNLSASRPQDRQFILSSKKLLLSDSGFYLCAWSGVASGGNLYNEQFFGPGTRLTVL.

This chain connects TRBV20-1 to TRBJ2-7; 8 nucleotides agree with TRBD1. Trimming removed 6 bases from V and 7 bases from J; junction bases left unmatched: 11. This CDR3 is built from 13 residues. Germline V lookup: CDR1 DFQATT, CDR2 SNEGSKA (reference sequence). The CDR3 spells CSAEGGRGQEQYF. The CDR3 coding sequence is TGCAGTGCCGAAGGGGGCAGGGGGCAAGAGCAGTACTTC.

The CDR3 region is CSVSGYRAKNIQYF. CDR3 sequence (DNA): TGCAGCGTTTCGGGGTATCGGGCCAAAAACATTCAGTACTTC. The chain is built from TRBV29-1 and TRBJ2-4; weak D call: TRBD2 (5 bases). This CDR3 is 14 amino acids long. Trimming removed 5 bases at V and 1 base at J, with 12 bases between. Looked up from germline, CDR1 is SQVTM and CDR2 is ANQGSEA.

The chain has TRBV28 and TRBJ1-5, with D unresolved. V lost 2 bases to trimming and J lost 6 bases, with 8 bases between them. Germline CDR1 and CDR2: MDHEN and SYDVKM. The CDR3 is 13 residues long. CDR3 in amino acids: CASSLTRGQPQHF. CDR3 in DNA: TGTGCCAGCAGTTTAACCCGAGGTCAGCCCCAGCATTTT.

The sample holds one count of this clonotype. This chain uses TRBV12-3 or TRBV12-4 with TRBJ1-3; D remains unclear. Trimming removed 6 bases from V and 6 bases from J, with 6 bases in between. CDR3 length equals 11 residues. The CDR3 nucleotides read TGTGCCAGCAGGGACCAAAACACCATATATTTT. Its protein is CASRDQNTIYF.

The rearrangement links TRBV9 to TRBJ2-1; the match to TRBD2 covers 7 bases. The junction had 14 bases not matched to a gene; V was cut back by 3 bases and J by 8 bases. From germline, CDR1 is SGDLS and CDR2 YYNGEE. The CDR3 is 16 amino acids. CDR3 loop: CASSAGRTSLSDEQFF. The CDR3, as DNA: TGTGCCAGCAGCGCCGGACGGACTAGTCTTTCGGATGAGCAGTTCTTC.

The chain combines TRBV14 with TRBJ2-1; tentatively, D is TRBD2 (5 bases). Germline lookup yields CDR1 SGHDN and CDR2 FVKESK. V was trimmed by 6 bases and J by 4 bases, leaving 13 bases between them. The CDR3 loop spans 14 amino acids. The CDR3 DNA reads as TGTGCCAGCAGGGGTTCGGGGTCTTACAATGAGCAGTTCTTC. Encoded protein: CASRGSGSYNEQFF.

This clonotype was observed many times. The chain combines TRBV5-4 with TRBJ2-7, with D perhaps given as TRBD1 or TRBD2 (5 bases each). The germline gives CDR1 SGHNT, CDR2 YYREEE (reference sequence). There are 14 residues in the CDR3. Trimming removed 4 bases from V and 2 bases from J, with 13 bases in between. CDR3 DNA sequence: TGTGCCAGCAGCCCCGGGACGGATCCCTACGAGCAGTACTTC. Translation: CASSPGTDPYEQYF.

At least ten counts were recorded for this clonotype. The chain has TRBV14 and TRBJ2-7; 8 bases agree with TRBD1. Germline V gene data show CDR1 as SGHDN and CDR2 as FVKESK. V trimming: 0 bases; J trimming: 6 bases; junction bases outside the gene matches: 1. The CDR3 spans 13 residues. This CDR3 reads CASSQDRGREQYF. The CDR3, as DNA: TGTGCCAGCAGCCAAGACAGGGGGCGCGAGCAGTACTTC.

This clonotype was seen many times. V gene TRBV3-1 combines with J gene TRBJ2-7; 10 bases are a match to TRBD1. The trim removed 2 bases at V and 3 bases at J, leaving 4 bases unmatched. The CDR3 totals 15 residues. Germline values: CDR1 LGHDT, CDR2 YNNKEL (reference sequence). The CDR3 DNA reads TGTGCCAGCAGCCAACAGGGGACAGGGGACTACGAGCAGTACTTC. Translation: CASSQQGTGDYEQYF.

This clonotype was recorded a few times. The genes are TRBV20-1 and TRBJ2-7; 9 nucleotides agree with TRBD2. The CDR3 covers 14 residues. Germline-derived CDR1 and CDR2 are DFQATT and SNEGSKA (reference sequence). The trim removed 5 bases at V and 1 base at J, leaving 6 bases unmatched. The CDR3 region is CSAGIAGVSYEQYF. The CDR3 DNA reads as TGCAGTGCTGGGATAGCGGGAGTATCCTACGAGCAGTACTTC.

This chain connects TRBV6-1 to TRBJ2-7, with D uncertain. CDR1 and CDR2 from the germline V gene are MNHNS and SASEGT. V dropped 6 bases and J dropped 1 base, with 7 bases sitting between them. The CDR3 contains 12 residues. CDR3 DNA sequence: TGTGCCAGCAGGGTAGCTTCCTACGAGCAGTACTTC. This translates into CASRVASYEQYF.

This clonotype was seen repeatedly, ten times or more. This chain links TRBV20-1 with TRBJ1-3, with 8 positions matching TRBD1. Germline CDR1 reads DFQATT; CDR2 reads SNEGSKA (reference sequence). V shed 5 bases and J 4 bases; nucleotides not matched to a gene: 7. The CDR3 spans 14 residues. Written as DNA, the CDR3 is TGCAGTGCTGGCGACAGGGGATCCGGAAACACCATATATTTT. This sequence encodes CSAGDRGSGNTIYF.

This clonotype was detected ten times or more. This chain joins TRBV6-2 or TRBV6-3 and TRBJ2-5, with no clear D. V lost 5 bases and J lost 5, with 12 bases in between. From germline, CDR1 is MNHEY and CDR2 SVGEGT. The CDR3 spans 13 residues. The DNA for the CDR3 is TGTGCCAGCAGTATTAATGTTGGGGAGACCCAGTACTTC. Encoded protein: CASSINVGETQYF.

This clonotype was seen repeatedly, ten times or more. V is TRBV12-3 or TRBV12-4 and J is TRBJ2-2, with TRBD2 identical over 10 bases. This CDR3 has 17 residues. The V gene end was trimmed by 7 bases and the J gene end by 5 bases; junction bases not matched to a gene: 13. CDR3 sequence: CASTASGSRRLTGELFF. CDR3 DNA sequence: TGTGCCAGCACTGCTAGCGGGAGCCGAAGGTTGACCGGGGAGCTGTTTTTT.

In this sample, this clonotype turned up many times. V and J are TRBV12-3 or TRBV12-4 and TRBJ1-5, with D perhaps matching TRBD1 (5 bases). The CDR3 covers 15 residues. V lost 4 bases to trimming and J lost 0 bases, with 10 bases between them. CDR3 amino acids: CASSSGESSNQPQHF. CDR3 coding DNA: TGTGCCAGCAGTTCGGGGGAGTCTAGCAATCAGCCCCAGCATTTT.

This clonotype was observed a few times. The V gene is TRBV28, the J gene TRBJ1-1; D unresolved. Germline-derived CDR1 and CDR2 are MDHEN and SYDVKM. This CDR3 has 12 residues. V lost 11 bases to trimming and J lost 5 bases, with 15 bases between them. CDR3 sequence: CAVAWKETEAFF. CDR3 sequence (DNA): TGTGCCGTGGCGTGGAAGGAAACTGAAGCTTTCTTT.